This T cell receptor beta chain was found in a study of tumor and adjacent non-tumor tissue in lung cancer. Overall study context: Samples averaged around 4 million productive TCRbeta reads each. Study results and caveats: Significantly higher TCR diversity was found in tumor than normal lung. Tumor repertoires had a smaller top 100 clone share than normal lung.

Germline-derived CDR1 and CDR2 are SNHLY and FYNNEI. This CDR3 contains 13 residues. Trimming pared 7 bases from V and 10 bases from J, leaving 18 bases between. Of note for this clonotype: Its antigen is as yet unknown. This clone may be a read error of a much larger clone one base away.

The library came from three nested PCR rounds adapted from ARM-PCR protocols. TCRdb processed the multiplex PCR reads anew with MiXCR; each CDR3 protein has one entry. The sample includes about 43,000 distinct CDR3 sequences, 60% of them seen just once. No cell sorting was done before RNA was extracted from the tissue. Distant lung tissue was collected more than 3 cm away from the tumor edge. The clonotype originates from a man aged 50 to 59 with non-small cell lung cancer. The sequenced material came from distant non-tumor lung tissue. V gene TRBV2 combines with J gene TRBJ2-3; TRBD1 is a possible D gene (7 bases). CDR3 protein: CASTTRGVAAQYF. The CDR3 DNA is TGTGCCAGCACCACCAGGGGGGTAGCCGCGCAGTATTTT.